Reported below is one TCR beta chain. The entry originates in a study of naive and memory T cell subsets. V lost 5 bases to trimming and J lost 1 base, with 10 bases between them. The CDR3 sequence is 14 residues long. Per germline, CDR1 SGHTA and CDR2 FQGNSA. The beta constant-region primer was an equimolar mix of two oligonucleotides covering TRBC1 and TRBC2. Nested alpha and beta constant-region primers with the SP2 primer drove four PCR rounds on ligated cDNA. TCRdb recomputed calls from the UMI-ligation and nested PCR reads with MiXCR, one row per CDR3 protein. The sample consists of 130,000 or so distinct CDR3 sequences, roughly 32% of them appearing once.

The clonotype was recovered from a human donor in good health. This chain uses TRBV7-2 with TRBJ2-3, with D maybe TRBD1 (5 bases). Sequenced sample: central memory CD4+ T cells from blood. CDR3 loop: CASSPGFRTDTQYF. CDR3 coding DNA: TGTGCCAGCAGCCCAGGGTTTCGCACAGATACGCAGTATTTT.